One sample yielded the 8 T cell receptor beta chains listed below, sequenced in a study of blood T cell repertoires in COVID-19. Sequencing used immunoSEQ multiplex PCR; TCRdb keeps in-frame clones, though not all of them. The data show approximately 250,000 clones, roughly 85% seen once. Sample: peripheral blood. These receptors originate from a man younger than 40 who had recovered from COVID-19.

The genes are TRBV5-6 and TRBJ1-4, with a possible D match to TRBD1 (6 bases). The CDR3 contains 18 residues. V was pared by 1 base and J by 7 bases, with 23 bases between. In germline, CDR1 is SGHDT, CDR2 YYEEEE. CDR3 amino acids: CASSLSPRRGGYGEKLFF. CDR3 nucleotide sequence: TGTGCCAGCAGCTTGTCTCCCCGCCGCGGGGGCTACGGTGAAAAACTGTTTTTT.

The chain uses TRBV7-8 and TRBJ1-3; 7 positions match TRBD1. The ends lost 1 base at V and 0 bases at J; junction bases unmatched: 6. CDR1 is SGHVS and CDR2 is FQNEAQ in the germline V gene. This CDR3 region has 17 residues. CDR3 residues: CASSLVQGGDSGNTIYF. For the CDR3, the DNA is TGTGCCAGCAGCTTAGTGCAGGGGGGAGACTCTGGAAACACCATATATTTT.

In the case of this clone: Its ends do not fully match the called genes, so a read error is possible. J is TRBJ1-1 and V is TRBV5-1, with D perhaps TRBD1 (6 bases). CDR3 size: 13 residues. Germline loops: CDR1 SGHRS, CDR2 YFSETQ. CDR3 region: CASSLLEAGAPAF. CDR3 bases: TGCGCCAGCAGCTTGTTAGAGGCGGGGGCGCCGGCCTTT.

The CDR3 DNA reads as TGTGCCAGCAGCTTAGGGGGGAGGGGGATCGAAGCTTTCTTT. This translates into CASSLGGRGIEAFF. The gene calls are TRBV11-2 and TRBJ1-1; weak D call: TRBD1 (6 bases). V was trimmed by 1 base and J by 8 bases, leaving 14 bases between them. The CDR3 is 14 amino acids. CDR1 and CDR2 (germline): SGHAT, FQNNGV.

The chain employs TRBV7-2 and TRBJ2-1, with 8 bases aligning to TRBD2. V lost 0 bases and J lost 4; bases outside the gene matches: 5. The CDR3 loop spans 16 amino acids. Germline V gene data show CDR1 as SGHTA and CDR2 as FQGNSA. CDR3 region: CASSLALAGGYNEQFF. Written as DNA, the CDR3 is TGTGCCAGCAGCTTAGCGCTGGCGGGGGGTTACAATGAGCAGTTCTTC.

The chain is built from TRBV6-2 or TRBV6-3 and TRBJ2-1, with D unresolved. CDR3 size: 12 residues. V gave up 6 bases and J gave up 8 bases, with 11 bases separating them. Germline CDR1 is MNHEY and CDR2 is SVGEGT. The CDR3 spells CASSFPRDEQFF. Here the CDR3 DNA reads TGTGCCAGCAGCTTTCCCCGGGATGAGCAGTTCTTC.

This clone was seen just once. V and J are TRBV10-3 and TRBJ2-3, with D perhaps TRBD1 (7 bases). Trimming shortened V by 5 bases and J by 1 base, and 16 bases separated the two germline ends. The CDR3 runs 16 residues. Germline V gene lookup returns CDR1 ENHRY and CDR2 SYGVKD. CDR3 in DNA: TGTGCCATCAGTCTGGAGGGGGCTATTGGCACAGATACGCAGTATTTT. This encodes CAISLEGAIGTDTQYF.

Only a few counts were recorded for this clone. The chain carries TRBV4-1 and TRBJ1-6; TRBD1 is a possible D gene (5 bases). This CDR3 region has 17 residues. V was pared by 2 bases and J by 0 bases, with 11 bases between. The V gene's germline CDR1 is MGHRA and CDR2 YSYEKL. In DNA form, the CDR3 reads TGCGCCAGCAGCCAATTATACAGGAGCTCCTATAATTCACCCCTCCACTTT. Protein product: CASSQLYRSSYNSPLHF.